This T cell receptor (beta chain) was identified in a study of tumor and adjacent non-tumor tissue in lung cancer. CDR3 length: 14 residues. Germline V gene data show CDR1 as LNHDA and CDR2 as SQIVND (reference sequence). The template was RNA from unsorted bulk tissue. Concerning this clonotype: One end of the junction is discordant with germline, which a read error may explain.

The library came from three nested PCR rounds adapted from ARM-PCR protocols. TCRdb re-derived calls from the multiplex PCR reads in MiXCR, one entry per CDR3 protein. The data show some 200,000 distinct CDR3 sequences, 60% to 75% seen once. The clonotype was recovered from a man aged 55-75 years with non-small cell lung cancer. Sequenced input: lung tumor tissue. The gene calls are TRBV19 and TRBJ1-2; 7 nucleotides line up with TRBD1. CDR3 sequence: CASSSRDSVYGYTF. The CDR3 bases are TGTGCCAGTAGTTCGCGGGACAGCGTCTATGGCTACACTTTC.